This TCR beta chain was identified during a study of long-term antiretroviral therapy in people with HIV. Study-wide points: Clonal expansions arising prior to ART prevailed in the repertoire at every time point. Investigators report no available data on ART adherence, viral resistance or therapy changes.

It was version v3.0 of the immunoSEQ assay that was run at survey level. The data were produced by immunoSEQ multiplex PCR, yet TCRdb's version contains in-frame clones alone and is incomplete. Here the sample spans tens of thousands of clones, about nine tenths being singletons. Concerning this clone: The antigen is undetermined.

The sample consisted of unsorted PBMCs, taken 0.2 years before starting antiretroviral therapy. The sequence was obtained from a man between 18 and 29 years old with HIV.

The CDR3 spells CASGLLSGNTIYF. In DNA form, the CDR3 reads TGTGCTAGTGGCCTCCTCTCTGGAAACACCATATATTTT. V is TRBV12-5 and J is TRBJ1-3; D unresolved. The CDR3 sequence is 13 residues long. V was cut by 6 bases and J by 0 bases, with 6 bases left in between. Germline CDR1 LGHNT, CDR2 FRNRAP. The whole variable domain, remainder taken from reference TRBV12-5 and TRBJ1-3, is DARVTQTPRHKVTEMGQEVTMRCQPILGHNTVFWYRQTMMQGLELLAYFRNRAPLDDSGMPKDRFSAEMPDATLATLKIQPSEPRDSAVYFCASGLLSGNTIYFGEGSWLTVV.